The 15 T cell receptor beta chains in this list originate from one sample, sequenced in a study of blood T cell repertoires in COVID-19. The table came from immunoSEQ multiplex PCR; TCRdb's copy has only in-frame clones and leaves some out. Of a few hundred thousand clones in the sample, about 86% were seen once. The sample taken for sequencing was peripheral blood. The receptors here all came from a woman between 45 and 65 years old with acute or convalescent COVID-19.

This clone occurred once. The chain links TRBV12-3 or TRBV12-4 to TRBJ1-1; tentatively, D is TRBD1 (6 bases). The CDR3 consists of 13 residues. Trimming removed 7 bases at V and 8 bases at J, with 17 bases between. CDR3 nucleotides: TGTGCCAGCACCGCGACAGGCCTAACGGAAGCTTTCTTT. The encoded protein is CASTATGLTEAFF.

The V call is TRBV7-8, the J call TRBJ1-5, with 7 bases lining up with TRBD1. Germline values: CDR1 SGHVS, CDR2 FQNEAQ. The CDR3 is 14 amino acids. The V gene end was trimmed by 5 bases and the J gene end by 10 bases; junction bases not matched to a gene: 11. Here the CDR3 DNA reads TGTGCCAGCAGCGTCCAGGGGGACAGTCGACCCCAGCATTTT. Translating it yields CASSVQGDSRPQHF.

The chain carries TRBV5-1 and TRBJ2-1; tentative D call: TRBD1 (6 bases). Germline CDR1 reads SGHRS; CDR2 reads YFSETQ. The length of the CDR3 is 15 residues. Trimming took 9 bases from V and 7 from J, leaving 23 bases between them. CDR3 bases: TGCGCCACCACAAAGGGGGTGCTGGCAGGTAATGAGCAGTTCTTC. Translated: CATTKGVLAGNEQFF. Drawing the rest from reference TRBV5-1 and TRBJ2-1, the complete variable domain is KAGVTQTPRYLIKTRGQQVTLSCSPISGHRSVSWYQQTPGQGLQFLFEYFSETQRNKGNFPGRFSGRQFSNSRSEMNVSTLELGDSALYLCATTKGVLAGNEQFFGPGTRLTVL.

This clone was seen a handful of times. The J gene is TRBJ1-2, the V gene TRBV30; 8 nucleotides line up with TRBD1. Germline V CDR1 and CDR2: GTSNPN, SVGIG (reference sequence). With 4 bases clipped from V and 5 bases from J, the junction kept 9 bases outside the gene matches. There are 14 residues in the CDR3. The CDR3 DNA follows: TGTGCCTGGAAGGGGGACAGGATTTTTTATGGCTACACCTTC. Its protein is CAWKGDRIFYGYTF.

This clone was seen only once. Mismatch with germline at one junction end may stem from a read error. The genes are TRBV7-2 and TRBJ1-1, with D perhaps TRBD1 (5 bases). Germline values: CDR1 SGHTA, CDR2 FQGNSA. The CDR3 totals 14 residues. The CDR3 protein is CASGRDLGNTKAFF. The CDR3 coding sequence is TGTGCCAGCGGCCGGGACTTGGGGAACACTAAAGCTTTCTTT.

DNA for the CDR3: TGTGCCAGCAGACCCAGAATGAACACTGAAGCTTTCTTT. This gives the protein CASRPRMNTEAFF. This chain links TRBV3-1 (or the pseudogene TRBV3-2) with TRBJ1-1; D is unresolved. Germline loops: CDR1 LGHDT, CDR2 YNNKEL (reference sequence). The CDR3 runs to 13 residues. Between the trimmed V and J ends, which lost 6 bases and 0 bases, there was a span of 8 bases.

CDR3 coding DNA: TGTGCCAGCTCACGTGGGACAGCTGGGGAGCTGTTTTTT. The encoded protein is CASSRGTAGELFF. The chain combines TRBV18 with TRBJ2-2, with TRBD1 matching 7 bases. Germline V gives CDR1 KGHSH, CDR2 LQKENI. CDR3 length equals 13 residues. J was trimmed by 8 bases and V by 4 bases; bases with no gene match: 4.

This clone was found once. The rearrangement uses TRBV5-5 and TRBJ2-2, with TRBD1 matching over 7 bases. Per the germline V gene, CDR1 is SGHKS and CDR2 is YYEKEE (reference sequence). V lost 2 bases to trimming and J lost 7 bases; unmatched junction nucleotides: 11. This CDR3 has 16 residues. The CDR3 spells CASSLITGVDIGELFF. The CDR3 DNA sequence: TGTGCCAGCAGCTTAATCACAGGGGTTGATATCGGGGAGCTGTTTTTT.

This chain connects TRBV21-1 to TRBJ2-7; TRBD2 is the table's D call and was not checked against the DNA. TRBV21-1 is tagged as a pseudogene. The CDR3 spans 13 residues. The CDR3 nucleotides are TGTGCCAGCACGAGGGCGGGAGGTTCCGAGCAGTACTTC. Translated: CASTRAGGSEQYF.

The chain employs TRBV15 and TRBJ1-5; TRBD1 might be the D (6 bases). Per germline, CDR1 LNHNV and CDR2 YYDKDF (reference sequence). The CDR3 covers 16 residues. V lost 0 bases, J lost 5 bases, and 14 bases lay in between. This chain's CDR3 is CATSRDRSAGDQPQHF. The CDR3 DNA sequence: TGTGCCACCAGCAGAGATAGAAGTGCAGGGGATCAGCCCCAGCATTTT.

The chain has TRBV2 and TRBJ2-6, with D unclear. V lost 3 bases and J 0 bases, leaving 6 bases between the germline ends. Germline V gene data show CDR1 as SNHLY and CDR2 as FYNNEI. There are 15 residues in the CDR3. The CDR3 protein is CASSETLSGANVLTF. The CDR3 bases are TGTGCCAGCAGTGAGACTCTCTCTGGGGCCAACGTCCTGACTTTC.

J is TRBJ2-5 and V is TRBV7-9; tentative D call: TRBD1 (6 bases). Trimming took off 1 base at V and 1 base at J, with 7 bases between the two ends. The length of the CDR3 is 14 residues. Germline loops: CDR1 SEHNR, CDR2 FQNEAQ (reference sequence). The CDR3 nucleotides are TGTGCCAGCAGCTTAGACAGGGTCCAAGAGACCCAGTACTTC. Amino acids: CASSLDRVQETQYF.

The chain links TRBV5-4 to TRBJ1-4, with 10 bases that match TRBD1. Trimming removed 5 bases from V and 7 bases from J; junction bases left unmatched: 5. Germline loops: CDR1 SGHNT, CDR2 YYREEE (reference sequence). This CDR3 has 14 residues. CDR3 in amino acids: CASSTRTGGEKLFF. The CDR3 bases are TGTGCCAGCAGTACCCGGACAGGGGGTGAAAAACTGTTTTTT. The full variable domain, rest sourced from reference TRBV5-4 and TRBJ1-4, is ETGVTQSPTHLIKTRGQQVTLRCSSQSGHNTVSWYQQALGQGPQFIFQYYREEENGRGNFPPRFSGLQFPNYSSELNVNALELDDSALYLCASSTRTGGEKLFFGSGTQLSVL.

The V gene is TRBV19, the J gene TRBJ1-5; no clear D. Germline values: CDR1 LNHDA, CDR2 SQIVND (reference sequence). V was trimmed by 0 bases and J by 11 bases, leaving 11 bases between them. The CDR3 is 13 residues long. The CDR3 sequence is CASSIDSRLAQHF. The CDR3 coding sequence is TGTGCCAGTAGTATAGATAGTCGGTTGGCCCAGCATTTT.

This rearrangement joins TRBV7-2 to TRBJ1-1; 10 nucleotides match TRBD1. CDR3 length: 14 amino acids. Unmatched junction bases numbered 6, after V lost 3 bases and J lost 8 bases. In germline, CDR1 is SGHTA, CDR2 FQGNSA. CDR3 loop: CASSFRWGQGEAFF. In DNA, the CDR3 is TGTGCCAGCAGCTTTAGGTGGGGACAGGGGGAAGCTTTCTTT.